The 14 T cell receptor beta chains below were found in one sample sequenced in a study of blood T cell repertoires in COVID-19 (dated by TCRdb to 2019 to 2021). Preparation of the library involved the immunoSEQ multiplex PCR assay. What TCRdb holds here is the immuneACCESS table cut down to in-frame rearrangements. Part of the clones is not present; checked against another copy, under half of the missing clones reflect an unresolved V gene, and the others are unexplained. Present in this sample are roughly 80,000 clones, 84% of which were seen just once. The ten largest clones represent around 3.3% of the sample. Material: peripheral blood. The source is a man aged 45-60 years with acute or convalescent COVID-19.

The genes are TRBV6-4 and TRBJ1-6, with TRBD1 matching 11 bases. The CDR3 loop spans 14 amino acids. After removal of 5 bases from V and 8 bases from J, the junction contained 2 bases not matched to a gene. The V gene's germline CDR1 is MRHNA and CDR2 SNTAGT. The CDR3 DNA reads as TGTGCCAGCAGTAGGACAGGGGGCGATTCACCCCTCCACTTT. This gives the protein CASSRTGGDSPLHF.

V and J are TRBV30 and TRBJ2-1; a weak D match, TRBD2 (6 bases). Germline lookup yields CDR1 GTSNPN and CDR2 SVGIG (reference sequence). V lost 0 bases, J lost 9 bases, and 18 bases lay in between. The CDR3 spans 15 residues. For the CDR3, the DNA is TGTGCCTGGAGTGTAGTCGGGACTGCGCAGAGTGAGCAGTTCTTC. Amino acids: CAWSVVGTAQSEQFF.

The DNA of the CDR3 is TGTGCCACCAGCAGATCGGGGTTGAACACTGAAGCTTTCTTT. This encodes CATSRSGLNTEAFF. The chain recombines TRBV15 with TRBJ1-1, with no clear D. The CDR3 has 14 residues. From germline, CDR1 is LNHNV and CDR2 YYDKDF (reference sequence). The V end was cut by 2 bases, the J end by 0 bases, with 7 bases between.

The DNA for the CDR3 is TGTGCCAGCAGCCTCCGGACTAGCGGACTAACAGATACGCAGTATTTT. It encodes CASSLRTSGLTDTQYF. This sequence joins TRBV3-1 (or the pseudogene TRBV3-2) and TRBJ2-3, with 10 bases matching TRBD2. V dropped 4 bases and J dropped 3; count of bases not matched to a gene: 7. This CDR3 is built from 16 residues. Germline values: CDR1 LGHDT, CDR2 YNNKEL (reference sequence).

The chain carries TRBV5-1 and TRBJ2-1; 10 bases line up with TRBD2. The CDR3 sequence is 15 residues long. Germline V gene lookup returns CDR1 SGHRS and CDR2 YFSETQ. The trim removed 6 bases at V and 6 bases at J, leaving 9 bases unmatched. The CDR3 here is CASTRGASGGNEQFF. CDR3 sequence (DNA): TGCGCCAGCACCCGAGGGGCTAGCGGGGGCAATGAGCAGTTCTTC. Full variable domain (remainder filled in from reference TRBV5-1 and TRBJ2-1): KAGVTQTPRYLIKTRGQQVTLSCSPISGHRSVSWYQQTPGQGLQFLFEYFSETQRNKGNFPGRFSGRQFSNSRSEMNVSTLELGDSALYLCASTRGASGGNEQFFGPGTRLTVL.

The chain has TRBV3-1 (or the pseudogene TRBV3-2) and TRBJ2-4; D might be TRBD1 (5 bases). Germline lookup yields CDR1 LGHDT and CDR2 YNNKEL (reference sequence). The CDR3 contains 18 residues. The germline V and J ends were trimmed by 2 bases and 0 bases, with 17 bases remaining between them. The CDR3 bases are TGTGCCAGCAGCCAACTGTCCGACAGATTACTAGCCAAAAACATTCAGTACTTC. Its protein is CASSQLSDRLLAKNIQYF.

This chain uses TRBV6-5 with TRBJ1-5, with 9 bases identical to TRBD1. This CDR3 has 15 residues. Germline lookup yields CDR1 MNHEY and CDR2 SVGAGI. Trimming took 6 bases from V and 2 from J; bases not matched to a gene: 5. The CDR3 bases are TGTGCCAGCAGCGACAGGGGGTGGGGCAATCAGCCCCAGCATTTT. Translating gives CASSDRGWGNQPQHF.

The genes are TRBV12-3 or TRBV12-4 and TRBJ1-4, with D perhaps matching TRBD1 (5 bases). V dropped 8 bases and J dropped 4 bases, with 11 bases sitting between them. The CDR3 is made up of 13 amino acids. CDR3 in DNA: TGTGCCAGCGCTTGGGGCTTTAATGAAAAACTGTTTTTT. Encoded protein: CASAWGFNEKLFF.

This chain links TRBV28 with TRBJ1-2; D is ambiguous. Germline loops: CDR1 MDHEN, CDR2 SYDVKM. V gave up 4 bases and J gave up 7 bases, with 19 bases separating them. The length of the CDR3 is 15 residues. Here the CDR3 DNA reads TGTGCCAGCAGTTCCCTGGGGTGGGAGGGCGGTGGCTACACCTTC. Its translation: CASSSLGWEGGGYTF.

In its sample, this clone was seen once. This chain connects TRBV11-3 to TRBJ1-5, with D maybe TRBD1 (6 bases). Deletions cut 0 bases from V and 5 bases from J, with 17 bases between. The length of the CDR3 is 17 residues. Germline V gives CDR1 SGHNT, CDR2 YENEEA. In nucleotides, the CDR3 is TGTGCCAGCAGCTTAGAACAACAGGGTAAATGGGATCAGCCCCAGCATTTT. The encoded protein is CASSLEQQGKWDQPQHF.

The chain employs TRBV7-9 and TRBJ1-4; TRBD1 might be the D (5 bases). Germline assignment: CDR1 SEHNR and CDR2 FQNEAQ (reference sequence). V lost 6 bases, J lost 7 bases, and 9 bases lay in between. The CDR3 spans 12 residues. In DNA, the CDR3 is TGTGCCAGCAGTAAAGGGGCTGAAAAACTGTTTTTT. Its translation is CASSKGAEKLFF.

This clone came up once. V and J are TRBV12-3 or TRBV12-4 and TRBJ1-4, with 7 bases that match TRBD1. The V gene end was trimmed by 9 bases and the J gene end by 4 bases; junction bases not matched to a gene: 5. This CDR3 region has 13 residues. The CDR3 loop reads CASSTGYNEKLFF. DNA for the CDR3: TGTGCCAGTTCGACAGGGTATAATGAAAAACTGTTTTTT.

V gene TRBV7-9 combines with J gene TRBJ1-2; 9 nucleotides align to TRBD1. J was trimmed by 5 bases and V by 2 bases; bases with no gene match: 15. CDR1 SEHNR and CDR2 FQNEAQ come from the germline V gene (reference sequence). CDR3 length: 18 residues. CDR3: CASSLLPGQGQKAYGYTF. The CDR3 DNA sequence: TGTGCCAGCAGCTTATTGCCGGGACAGGGACAGAAGGCGTATGGCTACACCTTC.

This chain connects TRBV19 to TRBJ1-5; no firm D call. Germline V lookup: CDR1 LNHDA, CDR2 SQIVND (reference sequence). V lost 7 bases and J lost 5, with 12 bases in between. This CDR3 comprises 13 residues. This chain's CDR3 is CASTQNRYQPQHF. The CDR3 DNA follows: TGTGCCAGTACCCAGAACCGTTATCAGCCCCAGCATTTT. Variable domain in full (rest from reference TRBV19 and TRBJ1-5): DGGITQSPKYLFRKEGQNVTLSCEQNLNHDAMYWYRQDPGQGLRLIYYSQIVNDFQKGDIAEGYSVSREKKESFPLTVTSAQKNPTAFYLCASTQNRYQPQHFGDGTRLSIL.